The 27 T cell receptor beta chains listed next were all sequenced from one sample in a study of blood T cells in healthy people across ages. Through a sample-barcoded 5' primer and a J-beta primer mix, a second PCR was run for roughly 6 to 11 cycles. Using its own MiXCR run on the 5' RACE reads, TCRdb lists one record per CDR3 protein. This table holds 1.5 million to 2 million distinct CDR3 sequences, 49% found once. The sequencing sample was made of blood. These receptors were taken from a middle-aged woman in good health.

This clonotype was counted a few times. The chain links TRBV20-1 to TRBJ2-7; a weak D match, TRBD1 (6 bases). The CDR3 length is 13 residues. Trimming took off 3 bases at V and 4 bases at J, with 13 bases between the two ends. Looked up from germline, CDR1 is DFQATT and CDR2 is SNEGSKA (reference sequence). DNA of the CDR3: TGCAGTGCTAGTACCCCCACAGGGTACGAGCAGTACTTC. Its translation: CSASTPTGYEQYF.

This chain joins TRBV27 and TRBJ2-1; D remains unclear. The CDR3 has 13 residues. Germline V lookup: CDR1 MNHEY, CDR2 SMNVEV (reference sequence). The V gene lost 6 bases and the J gene lost 8 bases, with 14 bases spanning the gap. The DNA for the CDR3 is TGTGCCAGCAGCGACGAGGTGGGCCATGAGCAGTTCTTC. As protein: CASSDEVGHEQFF.

This clonotype has a handful of counts. V usage is TRBV4-3 and J usage is TRBJ1-2; 7 nucleotides match TRBD1. V shed 3 bases and J 2 bases; nucleotides not matched to a gene: 12. This CDR3 comprises 17 residues. The germline V gene encodes CDR1 LGHNA and CDR2 YSLEER. The CDR3 loop reads CASSQDPTGEDNYGYTF. In nucleotides, the CDR3 is TGCGCCAGCAGCCAGGACCCCACAGGGGAAGACAACTATGGCTACACCTTC.

V and J are TRBV27 and TRBJ2-5, with TRBD2 matching 11 bases. The J call is doubtful: the DNA matches TRBJ2-1 better. This CDR3 has 18 amino acids. Germline loops: CDR1 MNHEY, CDR2 SMNVEV (reference sequence). The CDR3 coding sequence is TGTGCCAGCAGTCTTCGACTAGCGGGGCCGACGGGGAAAGAGACCCAGTTCTTC. Translated, it gives CASSLRLAGPTGKETQFF.

The J gene is TRBJ2-3, the V gene TRBV20-1; a possible D gene is TRBD1 (6 bases). This CDR3 region has 14 residues. Deletions cut 0 bases from V and 4 bases from J, with 11 bases between. Germline lookup yields CDR1 DFQATT and CDR2 SNEGSKA (reference sequence). The CDR3 loop is CSARDHQGSDTQYF. CDR3 nucleotide sequence: TGCAGTGCTAGAGATCATCAGGGGTCAGATACGCAGTATTTT.

V usage is TRBV7-9 and J usage is TRBJ1-5, with D unresolved. This CDR3 has 12 residues. Germline V gene data show CDR1 as SEHNR and CDR2 as FQNEAQ (reference sequence). V was pared by 4 bases and J by 5 bases, with 6 bases between. CDR3 sequence: CASSSDYQPQHF. For the CDR3, the DNA is TGTGCCAGCAGCTCGGACTATCAGCCCCAGCATTTT.

V is TRBV10-2 and J is TRBJ2-5; tentatively, D is TRBD2 (7 bases). The V end was cut by 4 bases, the J end by 2 bases, with 14 bases between. CDR3 length equals 15 residues. CDR1 and CDR2 from the germline V gene are WSHSY and SAAADI. In nucleotides, the CDR3 is TGCGCCAGCAGTGCAGAGGGGGGGCAACAAGAGACCCAGTACTTC. This gives the protein CASSAEGGQQETQYF.

This clonotype was seen a handful of times. The V call is TRBV10-3, the J call TRBJ2-6, with no clear D. CDR3 length: 17 amino acids. V was trimmed by 3 bases and J by 2 bases, leaving 14 bases between them. Germline CDR1 ENHRY, CDR2 SYGVKD. The CDR3 coding sequence is TGTGCCATCAGTGACCCTGATAGGGTAACTGGGGCCAACGTCCTGACTTTC. Protein product: CAISDPDRVTGANVLTF.

The chain employs TRBV6-6 and TRBJ2-7, with D perhaps matching TRBD2 (5 bases). Germline CDR1 is MNHNY and CDR2 is SVGAGI (reference sequence). Trimming shortened V by 7 bases and J by 2 bases, and 9 bases separated the two germline ends. The CDR3 spans 12 residues. CDR3 region: CASNSLAYEQYF. Written as DNA, the CDR3 is TGTGCCAGCAATTCACTAGCCTACGAGCAGTACTTC.

V usage is TRBV27 and J usage is TRBJ1-5; D ambiguous. V lost 0 bases and J lost 5, with 8 bases in between. The CDR3 contains 14 residues. Per germline, CDR1 MNHEY and CDR2 SMNVEV (reference sequence). DNA of the CDR3: TGTGCCAGCAGTTTATCGACGGGTTATCAGCCCCAGCATTTT. It encodes CASSLSTGYQPQHF.

V gene TRBV15 combines with J gene TRBJ2-3, with 8 bases matching TRBD1. Trimming removed 3 bases from V and 2 bases from J; junction bases left unmatched: 10. The length of the CDR3 is 17 residues. Germline loops: CDR1 LNHNV, CDR2 YYDKDF (reference sequence). The CDR3 DNA is TGTGCCACCAGCAGGGAGGGTGGGACAGGAGCCACAGATACGCAGTATTTT. This gives the protein CATSREGGTGATDTQYF.

V and J are TRBV29-1 and TRBJ2-5; D is possibly TRBD2 (7 bases). Germline V gives CDR1 SQVTM, CDR2 ANQGSEA. This CDR3 spans 13 amino acids. Between the trimmed V and J ends, which lost 8 bases and 4 bases, there was a span of 17 bases. This CDR3 reads CSFGAGASETQYF. CDR3 coding DNA: TGCAGCTTTGGGGCGGGGGCTTCAGAGACCCAGTACTTC.

The chain joins TRBV20-1 to TRBJ2-5, with D perhaps TRBD2 (7 bases). The V and J ends lost 5 bases and 5 bases respectively, with 18 bases between them. Germline lookup yields CDR1 DFQATT and CDR2 SNEGSKA (reference sequence). The CDR3 has 14 amino acids. CDR3 in DNA: TGCAGTGCTCCAGAGGGGGGGGGGCCGGAGACCCAGTACTTC. Residues: CSAPEGGGPETQYF.

Concerning this clonotype: The junction does not match germline at one end; this may be a read error. The chain joins TRBV2 to TRBJ2-5; D gene unclear. Germline V gene data show CDR1 as SNHLY and CDR2 as FYNNEI. The CDR3 totals 13 residues. The CDR3 DNA reads as TGTGCCCGCAGTGAAAACGCGGCCAATGAGCAGTACTTC. Protein sequence: CARSENAANEQYF.

The rearrangement links TRBV6-1 to TRBJ2-1; D remains unclear. The V gene lost 2 bases and the J gene lost 1 base, with 9 bases spanning the gap. The CDR3 extends over 15 amino acids. The germline V gene has CDR1 MNHNS and CDR2 SASEGT. CDR3 residues: CASSERKGSYNEQFF. The CDR3 coding sequence is TGTGCCAGCAGTGAAAGAAAGGGATCCTACAATGAGCAGTTCTTC.

The chain carries TRBV6-5 and TRBJ1-2, with 9 bases aligning to TRBD1. The CDR3 length is 15 residues. The J segment lost 8 bases and the V segment lost 0 bases, leaving 7 bases of the junction unmatched. Germline loops: CDR1 MNHEY, CDR2 SVGAGI. CDR3 sequence: CASSYSFGQGYGYTF. In nucleotides, the CDR3 is TGTGCCAGCAGTTACTCGTTCGGACAGGGGTACGGCTACACCTTC.

This clonotype was seen a handful of times. CDR3: CASSYLAGRGETQYF. The CDR3 nucleotides read TGTGCCAGCAGTTACTTAGCGGGGAGGGGGGAGACCCAGTACTTC. The rearrangement uses TRBV6-6 and TRBJ2-5; 8 positions agree with TRBD2. V dropped 1 base and J dropped 5; count of bases not matched to a gene: 6. Germline V CDR1 and CDR2: MNHNY, SVGAGI (reference sequence). The CDR3 is made up of 15 amino acids.

The genes are TRBV20-1 and TRBJ2-1; 8 bases are a match to TRBD2. The V and J ends lost 3 bases and 5 bases, in that order; junction bases with no gene match: 12. The germline CDR1 and CDR2 sequences are DFQATT and SNEGSKA (reference sequence). CDR3 length: 16 residues. The CDR3 sequence: CSASPPRGGNNNEQFF. The CDR3 DNA follows: TGCAGTGCTAGCCCCCCCCGCGGGGGGAATAACAATGAGCAGTTCTTC.

This chain uses TRBV11-1 with TRBJ2-1; D not certain. Near its end, the DNA agrees better with TRBJ2-7, so the J call may be wrong. The CDR3 totals 13 residues. CDR1 is SGHAT, CDR2 FQDESV, per germline (reference sequence). CDR3 sequence (DNA): TGTGCCAGCAGCCTCCCGGTGCGCGATGAGCAGTACTTC. It yields the protein CASSLPVRDEQYF.

The genes are TRBV7-9 and TRBJ2-1, with 7 nucleotides matching TRBD2. This CDR3 has 13 amino acids. CDR1 is SEHNR, CDR2 FQNEAQ, per germline (reference sequence). Losses at the gene ends were 7 bases for V and 13 bases for J; bases not matched to a gene: 13. The CDR3 loop is CASISSGQETQFF. In DNA form, the CDR3 reads TGTGCCAGCATTTCTAGCGGACAAGAGACCCAGTTCTTC. Full variable domain (missing parts from reference TRBV7-9 and TRBJ2-1): DTGVSQNPRHKITKRGQNVTFRCDPISEHNRLYWYRQTLGQGPEFLTYFQNEAQLEKSRLLSDRFSAERPKGSFSTLEIQRTEQGDSAMYLCASISSGQETQFFGPGTRLTVL.

In its sample, this clonotype was seen a few times. The chain carries TRBV7-9 and TRBJ2-1, with 9 bases fitting TRBD2. Germline CDR1 reads SEHNR; CDR2 reads FQNEAQ (reference sequence). The junction had 13 bases not matched to a gene; V was cut back by 10 bases and J by 9 bases. This CDR3 is built from 14 residues. The CDR3 sequence: CATWSGGGASEQFF. The CDR3 DNA is TGTGCCACATGGAGCGGCGGGGGGGCCAGTGAGCAGTTCTTC.

The table lists this clonotype with a few counts. This rearrangement joins TRBV7-9 to TRBJ2-1; TRBD2 is a possible D gene (5 bases). Trimming pared 5 bases from V and 4 bases from J, leaving 9 bases between. The CDR3 runs 13 residues. CDR1 is SEHNR, CDR2 FQNEAQ, per germline (reference sequence). The CDR3 DNA reads TGTGCCAGCAGCCAACTAGGGTACAATGAGCAGTTCTTC. Translated: CASSQLGYNEQFF.

J is TRBJ2-5 and V is TRBV15; TRBD1 matches at 7 bases. The V gene end was trimmed by 0 bases and the J gene end by 3 bases; junction bases not matched to a gene: 4. The germline V gene encodes CDR1 LNHNV and CDR2 YYDKDF (reference sequence). The CDR3 runs 15 residues. Here the CDR3 DNA reads TGTGCCACCAGCAGAGATCCCACAGGGGAAGAGACCCAGTACTTC. It yields the protein CATSRDPTGEETQYF.

This clonotype was recorded only once. The chain has TRBV4-1 and TRBJ2-1; 10 positions match TRBD2. There are 16 residues in the CDR3. Germline V lookup: CDR1 MGHRA, CDR2 YSYEKL. The trim removed 1 base at V and 12 bases at J, leaving 12 bases unmatched. The DNA of the CDR3 is TGCGCCAGCAGCCAAGCGGCTAGCGGGGGCCGCCAACCGCAGTTCTTC. Its translation: CASSQAASGGRQPQFF.

The rearrangement joins TRBV18 to TRBJ2-1, with D tentatively TRBD1 or TRBD2 (6 bases each). The V end was cut by 1 base, the J end by 4 bases, with 11 bases between. The germline gives CDR1 KGHSH, CDR2 LQKENI. The CDR3 is 15 residues long. CDR3 nucleotides: TGTGCCAGCTCACCACAGGGGGGTCTTTACAATGAGCAGTTCTTC. This sequence encodes CASSPQGGLYNEQFF.

The chain has TRBV12-3 or TRBV12-4 and TRBJ1-2; 11 nucleotides match TRBD1. V was pared by 6 bases and J by 8 bases, with 8 bases of the junction left unmatched. This CDR3 is 14 amino acids long. The CDR3 loop reads CASSHGQGAWGYTF. CDR3 DNA sequence: TGTGCCAGCAGCCACGGACAGGGGGCGTGGGGCTACACCTTC.

V is TRBV20-1 and J is TRBJ1-2; D ambiguous. V was shortened by 6 bases and J by 5 bases, with 10 bases between the two germline ends. The CDR3 runs 11 residues. The germline CDR1 and CDR2 sequences are DFQATT and SNEGSKA (reference sequence). In DNA form, the CDR3 reads TGCAGTGCCACGGGATTGTATGGCTACACCTTC. Residues: CSATGLYGYTF.